Shown below are 24 T cell receptor beta chains from a single sample sequenced in a study of neurological immune-mediated disorders. One entry per CDR3 protein, called by TCRdb with MiXCR from the 5' RACE reads. The profile shows tens of thousands of distinct CDR3 sequences, 2% to 3% of them singletons. Input material: PBMCs. The receptor source for this set is a man between 50 and 59 years old with multiple sclerosis.

In this sample, this clonotype turned up many times. This chain uses TRBV6-6 with TRBJ2-3; 8 bases align to TRBD2. V lost 6 bases, J lost 2 bases, and 10 bases stayed unmatched. The CDR3 is 16 residues long. Germline assignment: CDR1 MNHNY and CDR2 SVGAGI (reference sequence). For the CDR3, the DNA is TGTGCCAGCAGCCCTTTTGGCGGGGGGAACACAGATACGCAGTATTTT. The encoded protein is CASSPFGGGNTDTQYF.

This clonotype was counted ten times or more. The CDR3 DNA reads TGTGCCAGCAGGCGGACAGGGGGAGAACCCCAGCATTTT. It translates to CASRRTGGEPQHF. The chain links TRBV6-6 to TRBJ1-5; 10 positions agree with TRBD1. This CDR3 contains 13 residues. Germline assignment: CDR1 MNHNY and CDR2 SVGAGI (reference sequence). V was clipped by 6 bases and J by 10 bases; unmatched bases: 6.

This clonotype was observed at least ten times. The chain couples TRBV7-2 to TRBJ1-2; tentatively, D is TRBD1 (5 bases). Germline CDR1 SGHTA, CDR2 FQGNSA. Trimming shortened V by 1 base and J by 0 bases, and 9 bases separated the two germline ends. The CDR3 has 15 amino acids. In nucleotides, the CDR3 is TGTGCCAGCAGCTTAGGCCGGGGCGCTAACTATGGCTACACCTTC. Protein: CASSLGRGANYGYTF.

In its sample, this clonotype was seen a few times. The chain has TRBV29-1 and TRBJ2-5, with 9 positions matching TRBD1. Germline V gene sequence: CDR1 SQVTM, CDR2 ANQGSEA. J lost 5 bases, V lost 5 bases, and 9 bases had no gene match. The CDR3 length is 14 residues. CDR3 residues: CSVTNRGHLETQYF. The DNA for the CDR3 is TGCAGCGTTACAAACAGGGGGCACTTGGAGACCCAGTACTTC. The full variable domain, its missing parts supplied by reference TRBV29-1 and TRBJ2-5, is SAVISQKPSRDICQRGTSLTIQCQVDSQVTMMFWYRQQPGQSLTLIATANQGSEATYESGFVIDKFPISRPNLTFSTLTVSNMSPEDSSIYLCSVTNRGHLETQYFGPGTRLLVL.

The V call is TRBV18, the J call TRBJ2-3, with a weak D call TRBD2 (6 bases). Germline lookup yields CDR1 KGHSH and CDR2 LQKENI. Deletions cut 4 bases from V and 1 base from J, with 18 bases between. The CDR3 spans 17 residues. The CDR3 sequence: CASSRSQRAGGTDTQYF. CDR3 sequence (DNA): TGTGCCAGCTCACGTTCCCAGCGGGCGGGCGGCACAGATACGCAGTATTTT.

In this sample, this clonotype turned up many times. The CDR3, as DNA: TGTGCCAGCAGTTTCGCTGGCGAGCAGTACTTC. Protein: CASSFAGEQYF. This chain links TRBV12-3 or TRBV12-4 with TRBJ2-7; D remains unclear. The CDR3 is 11 amino acids. V was pared by 3 bases and J by 6 bases, with 6 bases between.

In its sample, this clonotype was seen many times. The chain is built from TRBV7-2 and TRBJ2-7; maybe TRBD2 (6 bases). Trimming removed 2 bases from V and 6 bases from J, with 8 bases in between. The CDR3 has 12 residues. Germline V CDR1 and CDR2: SGHTA, FQGNSA. The CDR3 loop is CASSLMRGEQYF. As DNA, the CDR3 is TGTGCCAGCAGCTTAATGCGGGGCGAGCAGTACTTC.

This clonotype was recorded at least ten times. V usage is TRBV3-1 and J usage is TRBJ2-1, with D tentatively TRBD2 (6 bases). Between the trimmed V and J ends, which lost 8 bases and 7 bases, there was a span of 9 bases. The CDR3 covers 11 residues. Looked up from germline, CDR1 is LGHDT and CDR2 is YNNKEL (reference sequence). The CDR3 nucleotides are TGTGCCAGCGGACGGGGGAATGAGCAGTTCTTC. This translates into CASGRGNEQFF.

This clonotype was seen repeatedly, ten times or more. The V and J genes are TRBV20-1 and TRBJ2-1; D perhaps matches TRBD1 (5 bases). This CDR3 has 16 residues. V shed 5 bases and J shed 1 base, with 18 bases lying between them. Germline CDR1 DFQATT, CDR2 SNEGSKA (reference sequence). This chain's CDR3 is CSASPATGYSYNEQFF. CDR3 bases: TGCAGTGCTTCTCCGGCAACAGGTTATTCCTACAATGAGCAGTTCTTC.

Ten or more counts support this clonotype. The V and J genes are TRBV9 and TRBJ1-4; tentatively, D is TRBD1 (5 bases). Germline loops: CDR1 SGDLS, CDR2 YYNGEE. This CDR3 comprises 16 residues. V was cut by 0 bases and J by 0 bases, with 9 bases left in between. The DNA of the CDR3 is TGTGCCAGCAGCGTAGACGGGGGGTCAACTAATGAAAAACTGTTTTTT. It codes for CASSVDGGSTNEKLFF.

This clonotype occurred many times. The rearrangement uses TRBV29-1 and TRBJ2-5, with a tentative D call TRBD1 (6 bases). CDR1 SQVTM and CDR2 ANQGSEA come from the germline V gene. Trimming took off 2 bases at V and 3 bases at J, with 16 bases between the two ends. This CDR3 is built from 15 residues. Here the CDR3 reads CSVECAGVWKETQYF. The DNA for the CDR3 is TGCAGCGTTGAATGTGCAGGGGTGTGGAAAGAGACCCAGTACTTC.

This clonotype was counted many times. The chain couples TRBV12-3 or TRBV12-4 to TRBJ1-1; the D is unclear. V was pared by 2 bases and J by 6 bases, with 16 bases between. The CDR3 is made up of 15 amino acids. The CDR3 loop reads CASSLLRSSNAEAFF. The CDR3 DNA is TGTGCCAGCAGTTTATTGCGAAGCAGTAACGCTGAAGCTTTCTTT.

This clonotype was detected many times. The chain is built from TRBV5-1 and TRBJ2-2; D ambiguous. With 6 bases removed from V and 8 bases from J, the gap between germline ends came to 20 bases. The CDR3 contains 15 residues. Germline lookup yields CDR1 SGHRS and CDR2 YFSETQ. CDR3 in amino acids: CASTYQRLGPGELFF. For the CDR3, the DNA is TGCGCCAGCACCTATCAGAGACTTGGCCCTGGGGAGCTGTTTTTT.

Ten or more counts support this clonotype. The gene calls are TRBV7-8 and TRBJ1-5; TRBD1 might be the D (5 bases). The V and J ends lost 0 bases and 2 bases respectively, with 8 bases between them. There are 15 residues in the CDR3. Germline CDR1 SGHVS, CDR2 FQNEAQ. DNA for the CDR3: TGTGCCAGCAGCTTAGCTGGGGCAGGCAATCAGCCCCAGCATTTT. This sequence encodes CASSLAGAGNQPQHF.

This clonotype has ten or more counts. The rearrangement links TRBV20-1 to TRBJ2-1, with 8 bases identical to TRBD2. Germline CDR1 and CDR2: DFQATT and SNEGSKA (reference sequence). After removal of 0 bases from V and 5 bases from J, the junction contained 9 bases not matched to a gene. CDR3 length equals 16 residues. In DNA, the CDR3 is TGCAGTGCTAGAGATCCTATGGCGGGGGGAGACAATGAGCAGTTCTTC. This encodes CSARDPMAGGDNEQFF.

This clonotype has ten or more counts. The chain joins TRBV14 to TRBJ1-1; D unclear. Germline CDR1 and CDR2: SGHDN and FVKESK. Trimming removed 0 bases from V and 4 bases from J, with 12 bases in between. The CDR3 length is 15 residues. The CDR3 DNA is TGTGCCAGCAGCCAAGAGTTGGTCGTGGGCACTGAAGCTTTCTTT. This translates into CASSQELVVGTEAFF.

This clonotype was seen ten or more times. V and J are TRBV7-2 and TRBJ2-3; D uncertain. V was clipped by 1 base and J by 7 bases, with 9 bases between them. Germline CDR1 SGHTA, CDR2 FQGNSA. This CDR3 has 13 amino acids. The CDR3 nucleotides read TGTGCCAGCAGCTTAGAGTCGCAAAATACGCAGTATTTT. It specifies CASSLESQNTQYF.

This clonotype came up many times. The gene calls are TRBV5-5 and TRBJ1-6, with D uncertain. CDR3 length: 15 amino acids. Per the germline V gene, CDR1 is SGHKS and CDR2 is YYEKEE (reference sequence). The V end lost 0 bases, the J end lost 9 bases, and 13 bases lay between the germline ends. CDR3 region: CASSLDPPPTSPLHF. Here the CDR3 DNA reads TGTGCCAGCAGCTTGGATCCGCCGCCGACTTCACCCCTCCACTTT.

In its sample, this clonotype was seen many times. This chain connects TRBV5-6 to TRBJ2-1; no reliable D call. The CDR3 runs 15 residues. With 1 base removed from V and 0 bases from J, the gap between germline ends came to 8 bases. The germline gives CDR1 SGHDT, CDR2 YYEEEE. As DNA, the CDR3 is TGTGCCAGCAGCTTGAAGAGGAGCTCCTACAATGAGCAGTTCTTC. Its translation: CASSLKRSSYNEQFF.

This clonotype was seen ten or more times. The rearrangement joins TRBV27 to TRBJ2-1; D remains unclear. V lost 11 bases to trimming and J lost 2 bases, with 13 bases between them. Germline V gene lookup returns CDR1 MNHEY and CDR2 SMNVEV (reference sequence). This CDR3 contains 13 residues. CDR3 residues: CARRRTTYNEQFF. CDR3 nucleotides: TGTGCCCGCCGACGGACGACCTACAATGAGCAGTTCTTC.

This clonotype was seen at least ten times. The chain recombines TRBV7-9 with TRBJ2-1; D perhaps matches TRBD1 (6 bases). The CDR3 loop spans 16 amino acids. The V end was cut by 5 bases, the J end by 2 bases, with 16 bases between. Germline V gene data show CDR1 as SEHNR and CDR2 as FQNEAQ (reference sequence). The CDR3 here is CASSQAPGATYNEQFF. CDR3 nucleotide sequence: TGTGCCAGCAGCCAAGCCCCAGGGGCAACCTACAATGAGCAGTTCTTC.

This clonotype was detected many times. This chain joins TRBV20-1 and TRBJ1-1, with D perhaps matching TRBD1 (5 bases). CDR1 and CDR2 (germline): DFQATT, SNEGSKA (reference sequence). CDR3 length: 14 amino acids. V lost 4 bases to trimming and J lost 3 bases, with 15 bases between them. The CDR3 loop reads CSATDLREDTEAFF. In DNA, the CDR3 is TGCAGTGCTACGGATCTCAGGGAGGACACTGAAGCTTTCTTT.

Many counts were recorded for this clonotype. The DNA of the CDR3 is TGTGCCAGCAGCTTAACCACTGGGACTATATCGTTCCAGCATTTT. Translation gives CASSLTTGTISFQHF. The chain links TRBV7-2 to TRBJ1-5; D perhaps matches TRBD1 (5 bases). Trimming took 2 bases from V and 12 from J, leaving 20 bases between them. The CDR3 is 15 residues long. Germline V gene lookup returns CDR1 SGHTA and CDR2 FQGNSA. The whole variable domain, remainder taken from reference TRBV7-2 and TRBJ1-5, is GAGVSQSPSNKVTEKGKDVELRCDPISGHTALYWYRQSLGQGLEFLIYFQGNSAPDKSGLPSDRFSAERTGGSVSTLTIQRTQQEDSAVYLCASSLTTGTISFQHFGDGTRLSIL.

In its sample, this clonotype was seen many times. The gene calls are TRBV15 and TRBJ2-3; D gene uncertain. Trimming stripped 1 base from V and 3 bases from J, with 2 bases between. In germline, CDR1 is LNHNV, CDR2 YYDKDF (reference sequence). The CDR3 consists of 12 residues. CDR3 bases: TGTGCCACCAGCAGAGCGACAGATACGCAGTATTTT. Its protein product is CATSRATDTQYF.